These T cell receptor beta chains were read from a single sample in a study of regulatory T cells in long-lasting Graves disease. TCRdb reanalysed the multiplex PCR reads using MiXCR and keeps one entry per CDR3 protein. The repertoire holds about 520,000 distinct CDR3 sequences, with about 11% as singletons. The same data also contributed to another study, on T cells in Graves' hyperthyroidism and ophthalmopathy.

Specimen: peripheral blood mononuclear cells (PBMCs), collected at new diagnosis, from a patient treated with antithyroid drugs. The receptors shown here come from a woman aged 25 to 39 with Graves disease. The CDR3 runs from the conserved cysteine through the conserved F or W. D genes are given only for firm matches. Only part of the rows carry a size: once, few, many, or a class if the clone is expanded.

CDR3 protein: CASSESNIDEQYF; CDR3 DNA: TGTGCCAGCAGTGAATCGAACATCGACGAGCAGTACTTC; V gene: TRBV25-1; clone size: few; D gene: NA; J gene: TRBJ2-7
CDR3 protein: CASSNRATGVKSEQYF; CDR3 DNA: TGTGCCAGTAGTAATCGGGCTACGGGAGTGAAAAGCGAGCAGTACTTC; V gene: TRBV19; clone size: NA; D gene: NA; J gene: TRBJ2-7
CDR3 protein: CASSYDRGHEQYF; CDR3 DNA: TGTGCCAGCAGTTACGACAGGGGCCACGAGCAGTACTTC; V gene: TRBV6-5; clone size: many; D gene: TRBD1; J gene: TRBJ2-7
CDR3 protein: CSARGPQPYPTDYYEQYF; CDR3 DNA: TGCAGTGCTAGAGGTCCTCAACCTTACCCCACCGACTACTACGAGCAGTACTTC; V gene: TRBV20-1; clone size: NA; D gene: NA; J gene: TRBJ2-7
CDR3 protein: CSGLNGRVNNEQFF; CDR3 DNA: TGCAGTGGTTTGAACGGGAGGGTTAACAATGAGCAGTTCTTC; V gene: TRBV20-1; clone size: few; D gene: TRBD2; J gene: TRBJ2-1
CDR3 protein: CASSQVVHLQGAGYGYTF; CDR3 DNA: TGCGCCAGCAGCCAAGTAGTGCATCTACAGGGGGCGGGCTATGGCTACACCTTC; V gene: TRBV4-3; clone size: NA; D gene: TRBD1; J gene: TRBJ1-2
CDR3 protein: CASSLVGSDTQYF; CDR3 DNA: TGTGCCAGCAGCTTAGTGGGGTCGGATACGCAGTATTTT; V gene: TRBV11-3; clone size: few; D gene: NA; J gene: TRBJ2-3
CDR3 protein: CASSPRARGGTGNEKLFF; CDR3 DNA: TGTGCCAGCTCACCCCGCGCGAGGGGCGGGACAGGCAATGAAAAACTGTTTTTT; V gene: TRBV18; clone size: many; D gene: TRBD1; J gene: TRBJ1-4
CDR3 protein: CASSAGLAGGNEQFF; CDR3 DNA: TGTGCCAGCAGCGCCGGACTAGCGGGAGGAAATGAGCAGTTCTTC; V gene: TRBV9; clone size: NA; D gene: TRBD2; J gene: TRBJ2-1
CDR3 protein: CASSQAGGGTGDTEAFF; CDR3 DNA: TGCGCCAGCAGCCAAGCGGGGGGTGGGACAGGGGACACTGAAGCTTTCTTT; V gene: TRBV4-3; clone size: many; D gene: TRBD1; J gene: TRBJ1-1
CDR3 protein: CASSSSGKTYNNGELFF; CDR3 DNA: TGCGCCAGCAGCTCTTCGGGAAAGACATATAATAACGGGGAGCTGTTTTTT; V gene: TRBV5-1; clone size: many; D gene: NA; J gene: TRBJ2-2
CDR3 protein: CASSNTRRGAFTDTQYF; CDR3 DNA: TGTGCCAGTAGTAACACGCGACGGGGGGCCTTCACAGATACGCAGTATTTT; V gene: TRBV19; clone size: NA; D gene: NA; J gene: TRBJ2-3
CDR3 protein: CASSLWGDSTGPGELFF; CDR3 DNA: TGCGCCAGCAGCCTTTGGGGCGACTCAACTGGCCCCGGGGAGCTGTTTTTT; V gene: TRBV4-3; clone size: NA; D gene: NA; J gene: TRBJ2-2
CDR3 protein: CASRTGYGELFF; CDR3 DNA: TGTGCCAGCAGGACGGGCTACGGGGAGCTGTTTTTT; V gene: TRBV28; clone size: many; D gene: NA; J gene: TRBJ2-2
CDR3 protein: CASSSLAGGPVDTQYF; CDR3 DNA: TGCGCCAGCAGCTCCTTAGCGGGAGGGCCGGTCGATACGCAGTATTTT; V gene: TRBV5-1; clone size: NA; D gene: TRBD2; J gene: TRBJ2-3
CDR3 protein: CAWSVWGGEEKLFF; CDR3 DNA: TGTGCCTGGAGTGTCTGGGGGGGAGAAGAAAAACTGTTTTTT; V gene: TRBV30; clone size: many; D gene: NA; J gene: TRBJ1-4
CDR3 protein: CASRAGQEYF; CDR3 DNA: TGTGCCAGCCGGGCAGGGCAGGAGTACTTC; V gene: TRBV2; clone size: many; D gene: NA; J gene: TRBJ2-5
CDR3 protein: CASLREGTDTQYF; CDR3 DNA: TGTGCCAGCTTGCGGGAGGGCACAGATACGCAGTATTTT; V gene: TRBV28; clone size: many; D gene: TRBD2; J gene: TRBJ2-3